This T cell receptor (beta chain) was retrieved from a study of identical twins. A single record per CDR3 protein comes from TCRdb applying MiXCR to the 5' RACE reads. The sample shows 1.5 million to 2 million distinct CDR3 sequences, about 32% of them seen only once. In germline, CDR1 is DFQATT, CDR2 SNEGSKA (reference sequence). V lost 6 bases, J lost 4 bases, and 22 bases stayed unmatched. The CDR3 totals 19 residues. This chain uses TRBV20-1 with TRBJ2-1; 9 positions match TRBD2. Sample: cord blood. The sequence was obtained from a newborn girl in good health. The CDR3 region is CSATPVEGIAGALYNEQFF. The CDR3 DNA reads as TGCAGTGCGACGCCCGTCGAGGGGATAGCGGGGGCCCTATACAATGAGCAGTTCTTC.